This is a list of T cell receptor beta chains from one sample in a study of control samples from healthy donors and cancer patients. The data were produced by immunoSEQ multiplex PCR, yet TCRdb's version contains in-frame clones alone and is incomplete. Of about 90,000 clones in the sample, 75% to 95% were seen once. Specimen: blood. These TCRs come from a woman younger than 35 in good health. The conserved cysteine and the conserved F or W are not part of the CDR3 here. Fields, in order: V gene, CDR3 protein.

V: TRBV27
CDR3: ASSLAWEHPNEQY

V: TRBV6-5
CDR3: ATRTGAYNEQF

V: TRBV5-1
CDR3: ASSSQEGRVAYGYT

V: TRBV15
CDR3: ATSRGRNQETQY

V: TRBV7-9
CDR3: ASSLVKGEGT

V: TRBV6-5
CDR3: ATFERGINNEQF

V: TRBV16
CDR3: ASSPETSGGAPIY

V: TRBV27
CDR3: ASSFLRSGGGDTQY

V: TRBV2
CDR3: ASRRTGGEKLF

V: TRBV7-8
CDR3: ASSYTDGSYEQY

V: TRBV23-1
CDR3: ASSQGASTPTLANEKLF

V: TRBV3-1/TRBV3-2
CDR3: ASSLWSGETQY

V: TRBV4-1
CDR3: ASSQDLGQGEMYSNQPQH

V: TRBV19
CDR3: ASSSNRVTEQF

V: TRBV7-3
CDR3: ASSFGSGGENIQY

V: TRBV28
CDR3: ASSKAGGAYNEQF

V: TRBV9
CDR3: ASSVGDNEFYNEQF

V: TRBV28
CDR3: ASRQGGDTEAF

V: TRBV18
CDR3: ASSPRDGVYEQY

V: TRBV7-9
CDR3: ASRFTGVGTEAF

V: TRBV5-6
CDR3: ASSLDVGVMAF

V: TRBV6-5
CDR3: ASSDRGILDEQY

V: TRBV25-1
CDR3: ASSDGHGGANVLT

V: TRBV5-4
CDR3: ASSPPRGSGGAGETQY

V: TRBV2
CDR3: ASNEQGSSNTEAF

V: TRBV5-1
CDR3: ATSPPGGRDGYT

V: TRBV5-4
CDR3: ASSGPIGQGTEAF

V: TRBV28
CDR3: ASSLRGRGTEAF

V: TRBV7-2
CDR3: ASSFDRGGTDTQY

V: TRBV9
CDR3: ASSVGLRYT

V: TRBV28
CDR3: ASSLGSEAF

V: TRBV23-1
CDR3: ASSQSGGQGDSPLH

V: TRBV4-2
CDR3: ASSQGLAGDNEQF

V: TRBV2
CDR3: ANQKGGPLSDGYT

V: TRBV7-3
CDR3: ASSLGGQQEETQY

V: TRBV5-1
CDR3: ASSLGARETQY

V: TRBV3-1/TRBV3-2
CDR3: ASTLQGRLGGNTIY

V: TRBV3-1/TRBV3-2
CDR3: ASSQDRITQY

V: TRBV9
CDR3: ASRKGSNTGELF

V: TRBV19
CDR3: ASSTMDGNEKLF

V: TRBV11-2
CDR3: ASSLFSPVKSLH

V: TRBV2
CDR3: ASRERVAGEQY

V: TRBV7-3
CDR3: ASASGGAGGYT

V: TRBV5-1
CDR3: ASMTSGGAADTQY

V: TRBV15
CDR3: ATSRGAEPTDTQY

V: TRBV19
CDR3: ASSIGFGGNTEAF

V: TRBV4-1
CDR3: ASSQDWLAGAEGEQY

V: TRBV19
CDR3: ASSYNSPGSTNEKLF

V: TRBV12-5
CDR3: ASGLGTIQETQY

V: TRBV7-3
CDR3: ASSLLGADTQY

V: TRBV27
CDR3: ASSLFSGTVNTEAF